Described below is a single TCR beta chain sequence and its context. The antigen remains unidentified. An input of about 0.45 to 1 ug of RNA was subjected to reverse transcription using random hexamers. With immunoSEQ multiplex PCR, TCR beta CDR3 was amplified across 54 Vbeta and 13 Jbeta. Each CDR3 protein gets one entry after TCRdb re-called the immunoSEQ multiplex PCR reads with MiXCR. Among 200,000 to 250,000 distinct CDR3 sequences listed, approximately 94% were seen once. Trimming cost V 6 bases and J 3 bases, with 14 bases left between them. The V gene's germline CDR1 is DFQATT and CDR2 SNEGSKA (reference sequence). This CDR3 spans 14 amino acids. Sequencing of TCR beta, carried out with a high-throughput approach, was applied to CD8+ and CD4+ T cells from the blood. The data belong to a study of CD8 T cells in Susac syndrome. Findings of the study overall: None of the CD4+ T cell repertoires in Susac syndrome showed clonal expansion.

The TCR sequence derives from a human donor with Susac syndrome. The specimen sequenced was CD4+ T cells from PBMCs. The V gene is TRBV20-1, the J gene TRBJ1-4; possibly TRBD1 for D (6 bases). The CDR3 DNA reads TGCAGTGCAACCCTGGGGGCCTCTAATGAAAAACTGTTTTTT. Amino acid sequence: CSATLGASNEKLFF.